Sequencing of this T cell receptor beta chain was carried out in a study of cytomegalovirus exposure and HLA in healthy donors. PCR primers comprised 60 Vbeta and 13 Jbeta primers. Method: immunoSEQ multiplex PCR; TCRdb's copy keeps in-frame clones and lacks some. Among approximately 210,000 clones, 60% to 85% were seen once, and the ten largest hold roughly 1.1%. Worth noting for this clone: At one end the junction does not follow the germline gene, possibly because of a read error.

This CDR3 has 11 residues. Germline CDR1 SEHNR, CDR2 FQNEAQ (reference sequence). This chain connects TRBV7-9 to TRBJ1-1, with D maybe TRBD1 (5 bases). This receptor was taken from a woman in her 40s in good health and CMV-seronegative. Sequences were obtained from PBMCs. The CDR3 protein is CSSSSGGVAFF. The CDR3 nucleotides are TGTTCCAGCAGCTCCGGGGGGGTGGCTTTCTTT.